Shown below are 7 T cell receptor beta chains from a single sample sequenced in a study of blood T cell repertoires in COVID-19. The repertoire was sequenced with immunoSEQ multiplex PCR; TCRdb's copy has only in-frame clones and lacks some. The sample has some 330,000 clones, roughly 90% seen once. The source material was PBMCs or T cells enriched from blood (not recorded which). The receptors derive from a woman aged 25 to 39 who had recovered from COVID-19.

The V and J genes are TRBV19 and TRBJ1-2; no clear D. This CDR3 has 14 amino acids. Trimming took 2 bases from V and 5 from J, leaving 12 bases between them. Germline CDR1 is LNHDA and CDR2 is SQIVND (reference sequence). In nucleotides, the CDR3 is TGTGCCAGTAGTATAAAAGCAGGTACTTATGGCTACACCTTC. It is translated as CASSIKAGTYGYTF.

Of note for this clone: This specimen includes other DNA sequences encoding the same CDR3. The V call is TRBV28, the J call TRBJ1-5; D not resolved. The V end was cut by 0 bases, the J end by 4 bases, with 7 bases between. This CDR3 is 14 amino acids long. Germline assignment: CDR1 MDHEN and CDR2 SYDVKM. CDR3 sequence: CASSLWGGNQPQHF. CDR3 nucleotides: TGTGCCAGCAGTTTATGGGGAGGGAATCAGCCCCAGCATTTT. Filled out from reference TRBV28 and TRBJ1-5, the complete variable domain reads DVKVTQSSRYLVKRTGEKVFLECVQDMDHENMFWYRQDPGLGLRLIYFSYDVKMKEKGDIPEGYSVSREKKERFSLILESASTNQTSMYLCASSLWGGNQPQHFGDGTRLSIL.

Only one count was recorded for this clone. This chain joins TRBV27 and TRBJ2-7; 9 nucleotides agree with TRBD2. The CDR3 consists of 15 residues. CDR1 and CDR2 from the germline V gene are MNHEY and SMNVEV (reference sequence). J was trimmed by 0 bases and V by 6 bases; bases with no gene match: 6. CDR3 amino acids: CASRRSGGLSYEQYF. The CDR3 DNA reads as TGTGCCAGCAGACGAAGCGGGGGGCTCTCCTACGAGCAGTACTTC.

Notes on this clone: Other DNA sequences in the same sample also yield this CDR3. The chain couples TRBV9 to TRBJ2-6, with D possibly being TRBD1 (5 bases). Per germline, CDR1 SGDLS and CDR2 YYNGEE. The V end was cut by 1 base, the J end by 4 bases, with 12 bases between. The CDR3 length is 16 residues. Written as DNA, the CDR3 is TGTGCCAGCAGCGTAAGGGGCGACTCAGGGGCCAACGTCCTGACTTTC. This gives the protein CASSVRGDSGANVLTF.

This chain joins TRBV12-3 or TRBV12-4 and TRBJ2-3, with 7 bases matching TRBD1. J was trimmed by 5 bases and V by 7 bases; bases with no gene match: 3. The CDR3 sequence is 12 residues long. The CDR3 DNA is TGTGCCAGCAAAAGGGGGCGAGATACGCAGTATTTT. It yields the protein CASKRGRDTQYF.

V and J are TRBV10-3 and TRBJ2-7; 9 nucleotides match TRBD1. J was trimmed by 2 bases and V by 6 bases; bases with no gene match: 5. The CDR3 contains 14 residues. Germline V lookup: CDR1 ENHRY, CDR2 SYGVKD. This chain's CDR3 is CAIRGQGGPYEQYF. In DNA, the CDR3 is TGTGCCATCAGGGGACAGGGCGGACCCTACGAGCAGTACTTC.

This chain uses TRBV18 with TRBJ2-3; no clear D. Trimming removed 2 bases from V and 4 bases from J, with 10 bases in between. The V gene's germline CDR1 is KGHSH and CDR2 LQKENI. CDR3 length equals 14 residues. CDR3 sequence: CASSPTVVADTQYF. In nucleotides, the CDR3 is TGTGCCAGCTCACCAACAGTGGTCGCAGATACGCAGTATTTT.